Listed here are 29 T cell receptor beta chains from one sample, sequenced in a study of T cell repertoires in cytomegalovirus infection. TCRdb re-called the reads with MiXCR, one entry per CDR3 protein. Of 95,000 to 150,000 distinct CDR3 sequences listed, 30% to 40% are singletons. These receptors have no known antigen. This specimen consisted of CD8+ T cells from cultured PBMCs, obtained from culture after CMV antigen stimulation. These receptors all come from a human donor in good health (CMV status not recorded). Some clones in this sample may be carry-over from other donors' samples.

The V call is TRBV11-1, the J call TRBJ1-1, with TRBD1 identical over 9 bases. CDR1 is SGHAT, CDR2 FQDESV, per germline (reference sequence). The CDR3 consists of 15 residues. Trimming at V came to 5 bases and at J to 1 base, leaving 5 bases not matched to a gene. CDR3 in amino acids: CASSPGTGRNTEAFF. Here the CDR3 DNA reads TGTGCCAGCAGCCCAGGGACAGGGCGGAACACTGAAGCTTTCTTT.

CDR3 coding DNA: TGTGCCAGCAGCTTAGCGGCGGGGGTAGTATACGAGCAGTACTTC. The encoded protein is CASSLAAGVVYEQYF. The chain carries TRBV11-2 and TRBJ2-7; 7 bases are a match to TRBD2. CDR1 is SGHAT, CDR2 FQNNGV, per germline. The CDR3 totals 15 residues. J lost 4 bases, V lost 1 base, and 7 bases had no gene match.

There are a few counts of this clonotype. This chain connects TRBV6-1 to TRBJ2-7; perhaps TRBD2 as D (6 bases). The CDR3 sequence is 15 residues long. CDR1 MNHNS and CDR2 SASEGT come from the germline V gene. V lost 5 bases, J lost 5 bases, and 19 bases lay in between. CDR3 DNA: TGTGCCAGCAGTCCGGGGAGCAGATGGGGGGACGAGCAGTACTTC. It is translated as CASSPGSRWGDEQYF.

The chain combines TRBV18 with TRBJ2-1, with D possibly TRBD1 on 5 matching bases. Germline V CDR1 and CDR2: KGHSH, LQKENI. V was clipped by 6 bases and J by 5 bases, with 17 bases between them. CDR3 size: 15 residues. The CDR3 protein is CASSPWGTSHNEQFF. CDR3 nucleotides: TGTGCCAGCTCTCCGTGGGGCACCTCGCACAATGAGCAGTTCTTC. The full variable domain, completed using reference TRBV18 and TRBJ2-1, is NAGVMQNPRHLVRRRGQEARLRCSPMKGHSHVYWYRQLPEEGLKFMVYLQKENIIDESGMPKERFSAEFPKEGPSILRIQQVVRGDSAAYFCASSPWGTSHNEQFFGPGTRLTVL.

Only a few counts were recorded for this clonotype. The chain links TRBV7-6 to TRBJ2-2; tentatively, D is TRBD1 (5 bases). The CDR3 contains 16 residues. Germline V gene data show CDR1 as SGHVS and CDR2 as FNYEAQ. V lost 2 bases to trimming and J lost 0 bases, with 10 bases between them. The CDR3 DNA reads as TGTGCCAGCAGCTTATACGAAGGGGCGAACACCGGGGAGCTGTTTTTT. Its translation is CASSLYEGANTGELFF.

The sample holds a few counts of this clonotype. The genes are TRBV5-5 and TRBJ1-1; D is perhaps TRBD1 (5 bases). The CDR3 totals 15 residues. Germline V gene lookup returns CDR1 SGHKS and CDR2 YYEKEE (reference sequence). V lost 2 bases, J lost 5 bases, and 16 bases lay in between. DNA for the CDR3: TGTGCCAGCAGCTTAACGGCAGGGTTGGGGACTGAAGCTTTCTTT. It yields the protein CASSLTAGLGTEAFF.

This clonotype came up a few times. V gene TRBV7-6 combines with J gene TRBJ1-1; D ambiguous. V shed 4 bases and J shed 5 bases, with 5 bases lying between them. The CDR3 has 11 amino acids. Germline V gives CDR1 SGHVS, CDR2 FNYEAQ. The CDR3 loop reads CASSSTTEAFF. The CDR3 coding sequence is TGTGCCAGCAGCTCAACTACTGAAGCTTTCTTT.

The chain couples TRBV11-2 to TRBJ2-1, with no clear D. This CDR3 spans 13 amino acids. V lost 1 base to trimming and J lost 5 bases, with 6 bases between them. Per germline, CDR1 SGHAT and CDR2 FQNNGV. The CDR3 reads CASSLALNNEQFF. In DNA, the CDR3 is TGTGCCAGCAGCTTAGCCCTAAACAATGAGCAGTTCTTC.

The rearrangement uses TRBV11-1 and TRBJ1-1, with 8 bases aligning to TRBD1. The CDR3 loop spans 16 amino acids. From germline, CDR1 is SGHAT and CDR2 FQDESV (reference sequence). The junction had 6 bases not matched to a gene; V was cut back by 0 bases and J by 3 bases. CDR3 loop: CASSLASDRVDTEAFF. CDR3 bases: TGTGCCAGCAGCTTAGCTTCGGACAGGGTCGACACTGAAGCTTTCTTT.

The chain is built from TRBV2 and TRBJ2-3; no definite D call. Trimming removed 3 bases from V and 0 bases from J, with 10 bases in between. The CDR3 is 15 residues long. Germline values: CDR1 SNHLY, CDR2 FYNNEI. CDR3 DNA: TGTGCCAGCAGTGACCCGCTCACGAGCACAGATACGCAGTATTTT. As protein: CASSDPLTSTDTQYF.

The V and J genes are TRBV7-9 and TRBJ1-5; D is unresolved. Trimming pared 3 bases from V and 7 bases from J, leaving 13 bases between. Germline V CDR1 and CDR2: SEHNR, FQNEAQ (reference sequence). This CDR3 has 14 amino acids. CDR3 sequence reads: CASSFIGGGQPQHF. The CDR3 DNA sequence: TGTGCCAGCAGCTTCATAGGCGGCGGCCAGCCCCAGCATTTT.

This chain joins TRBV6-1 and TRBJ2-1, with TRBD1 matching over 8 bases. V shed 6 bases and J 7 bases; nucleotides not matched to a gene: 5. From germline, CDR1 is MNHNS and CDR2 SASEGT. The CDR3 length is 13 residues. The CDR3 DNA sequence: TGTGCCAGCAGACCTACAGGGGGGAATGAGCAGTTCTTC. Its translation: CASRPTGGNEQFF.

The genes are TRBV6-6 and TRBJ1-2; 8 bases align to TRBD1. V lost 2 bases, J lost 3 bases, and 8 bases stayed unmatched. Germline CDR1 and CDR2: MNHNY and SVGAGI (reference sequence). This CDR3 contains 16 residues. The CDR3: CASSYGPDRADYGYTF. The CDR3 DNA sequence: TGTGCCAGCAGTTACGGACCGGACAGGGCAGACTATGGCTACACCTTC.

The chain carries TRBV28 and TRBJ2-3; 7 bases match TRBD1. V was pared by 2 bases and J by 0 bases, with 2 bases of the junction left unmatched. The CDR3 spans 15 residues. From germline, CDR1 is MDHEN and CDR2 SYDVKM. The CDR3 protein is CASSLLGQSTDTQYF. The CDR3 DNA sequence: TGTGCCAGCAGTTTACTGGGACAGAGCACAGATACGCAGTATTTT.

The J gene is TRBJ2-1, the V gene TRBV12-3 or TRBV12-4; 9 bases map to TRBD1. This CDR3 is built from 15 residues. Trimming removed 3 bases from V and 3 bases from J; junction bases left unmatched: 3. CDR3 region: CASSFGQGIYNEQFF. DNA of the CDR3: TGTGCCAGCAGTTTCGGACAGGGGATCTACAATGAGCAGTTCTTC.

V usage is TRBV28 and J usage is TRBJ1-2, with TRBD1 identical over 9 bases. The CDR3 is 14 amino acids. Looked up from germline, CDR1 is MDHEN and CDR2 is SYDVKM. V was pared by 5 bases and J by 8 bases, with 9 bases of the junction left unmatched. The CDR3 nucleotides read TGTGCCAGCAGTCGGAACAGGGGGCTGGAAGGCTACACCTTC. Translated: CASSRNRGLEGYTF.

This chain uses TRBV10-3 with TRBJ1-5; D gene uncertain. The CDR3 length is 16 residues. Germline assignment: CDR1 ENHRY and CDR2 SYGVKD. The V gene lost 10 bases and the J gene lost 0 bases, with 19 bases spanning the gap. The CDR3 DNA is TGTGCCAGCGGCAAGGCCTTCTCATATAGCAATCAGCCCCAGCATTTT. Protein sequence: CASGKAFSYSNQPQHF.

CDR3 coding DNA: TGTGCCAGCAGTCCTAGCGGGACAAACTATGGCTACACCTTC. Protein sequence: CASSPSGTNYGYTF. V and J are TRBV12-3 or TRBV12-4 and TRBJ1-2; weak D call: TRBD1 (6 bases). V gave up 5 bases and J gave up 2 bases, with 12 bases separating them. This CDR3 is built from 14 residues.

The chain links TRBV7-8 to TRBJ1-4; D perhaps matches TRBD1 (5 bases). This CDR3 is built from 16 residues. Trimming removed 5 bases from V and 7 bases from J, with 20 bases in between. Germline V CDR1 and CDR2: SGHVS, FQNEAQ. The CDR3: CASSPYGTDLGEKLFF. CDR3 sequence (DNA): TGTGCCAGCAGCCCGTACGGGACCGATCTCGGTGAAAAACTGTTTTTT.

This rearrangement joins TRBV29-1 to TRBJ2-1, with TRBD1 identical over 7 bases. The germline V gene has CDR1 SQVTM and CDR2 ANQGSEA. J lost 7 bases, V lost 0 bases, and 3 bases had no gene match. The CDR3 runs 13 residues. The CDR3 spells CSVEEGTVNEQFF. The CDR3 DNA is TGCAGCGTTGAAGAGGGGACAGTAAATGAGCAGTTCTTC.

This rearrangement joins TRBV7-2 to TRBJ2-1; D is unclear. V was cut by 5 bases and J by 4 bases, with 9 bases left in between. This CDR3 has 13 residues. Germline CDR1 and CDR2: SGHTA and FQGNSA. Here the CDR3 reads CASSARPYNEQFF. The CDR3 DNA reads TGTGCCAGCAGCGCCCGGCCATACAATGAGCAGTTCTTC.

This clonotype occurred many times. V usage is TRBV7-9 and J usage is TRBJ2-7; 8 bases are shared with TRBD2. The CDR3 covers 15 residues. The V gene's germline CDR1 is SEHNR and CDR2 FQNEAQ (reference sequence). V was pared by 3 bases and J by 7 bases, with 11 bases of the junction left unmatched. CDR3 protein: CASSLGAGGLREQYF. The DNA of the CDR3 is TGTGCCAGCAGCTTGGGGGCGGGGGGCCTGAGGGAGCAGTACTTC.

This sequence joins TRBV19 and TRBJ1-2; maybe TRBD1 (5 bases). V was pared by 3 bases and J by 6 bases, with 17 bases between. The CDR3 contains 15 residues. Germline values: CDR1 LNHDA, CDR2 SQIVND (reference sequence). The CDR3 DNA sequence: TGTGCCAGTAGTATTCCCATACTCAGGGCGGATGGCTACACCTTC. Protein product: CASSIPILRADGYTF.

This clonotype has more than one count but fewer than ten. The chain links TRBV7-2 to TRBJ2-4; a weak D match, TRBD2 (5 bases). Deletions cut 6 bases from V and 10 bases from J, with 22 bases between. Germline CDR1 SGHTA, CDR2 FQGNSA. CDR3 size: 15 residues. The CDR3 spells CASSPEVGGRGIQYF. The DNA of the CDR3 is TGTGCCAGCAGTCCTGAGGTTGGCGGGCGAGGGATTCAGTACTTC.

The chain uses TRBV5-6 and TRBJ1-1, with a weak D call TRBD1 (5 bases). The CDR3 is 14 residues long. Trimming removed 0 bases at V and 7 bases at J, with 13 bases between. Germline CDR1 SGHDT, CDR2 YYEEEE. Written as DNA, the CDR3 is TGTGCCAGCAGCTTGGCCAGGTCGGGGCGTGAAGCTTTCTTT. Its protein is CASSLARSGREAFF. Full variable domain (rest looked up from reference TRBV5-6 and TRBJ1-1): DAGVTQSPTHLIKTRGQQVTLRCSPKSGHDTVSWYQQALGQGPQFIFQYYEEEERQRGNFPDRFSGHQFPNYSSELNVNALLLGDSALYLCASSLARSGREAFFGQGTRLTVV.

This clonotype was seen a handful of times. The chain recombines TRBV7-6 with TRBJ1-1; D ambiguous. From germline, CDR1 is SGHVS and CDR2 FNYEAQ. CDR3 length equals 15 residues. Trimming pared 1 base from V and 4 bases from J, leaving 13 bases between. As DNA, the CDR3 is TGTGCCAGCAGCTTAGGTCAATGGTGGAGCACTGAAGCTTTCTTT. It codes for CASSLGQWWSTEAFF.

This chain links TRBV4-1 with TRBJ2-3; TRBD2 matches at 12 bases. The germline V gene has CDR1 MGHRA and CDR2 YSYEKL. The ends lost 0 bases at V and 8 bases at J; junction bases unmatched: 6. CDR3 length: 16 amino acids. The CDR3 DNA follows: TGCGCCAGCAGCCAAGACCCTAGCGGGGGGGCGTCTACGCAGTATTTT. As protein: CASSQDPSGGASTQYF.

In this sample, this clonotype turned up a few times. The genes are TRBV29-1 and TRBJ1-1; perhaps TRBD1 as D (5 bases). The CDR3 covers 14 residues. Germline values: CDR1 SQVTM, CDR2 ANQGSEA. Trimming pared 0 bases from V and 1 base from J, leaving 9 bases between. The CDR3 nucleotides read TGCAGCGTTGAAGATTTGGACAAGAACACTGAAGCTTTCTTT. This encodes CSVEDLDKNTEAFF.

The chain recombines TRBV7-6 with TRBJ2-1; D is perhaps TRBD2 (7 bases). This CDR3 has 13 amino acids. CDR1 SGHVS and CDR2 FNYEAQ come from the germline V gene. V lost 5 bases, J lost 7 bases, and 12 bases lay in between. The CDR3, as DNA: TGTGCCAGCAGCGGGGGGGCCGGGAATGAGCAGTTCTTC. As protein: CASSGGAGNEQFF.